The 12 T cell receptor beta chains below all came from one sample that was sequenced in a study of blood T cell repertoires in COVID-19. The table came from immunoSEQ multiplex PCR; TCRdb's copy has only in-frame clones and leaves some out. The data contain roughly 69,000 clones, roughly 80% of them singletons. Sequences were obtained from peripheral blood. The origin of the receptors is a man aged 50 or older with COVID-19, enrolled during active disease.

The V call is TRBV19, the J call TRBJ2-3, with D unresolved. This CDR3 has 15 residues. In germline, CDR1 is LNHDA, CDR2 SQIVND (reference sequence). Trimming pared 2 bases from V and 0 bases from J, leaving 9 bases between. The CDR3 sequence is CASSIIAVSTDTQYF. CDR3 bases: TGTGCCAGTAGTATAATAGCAGTTAGCACAGATACGCAGTATTTT.

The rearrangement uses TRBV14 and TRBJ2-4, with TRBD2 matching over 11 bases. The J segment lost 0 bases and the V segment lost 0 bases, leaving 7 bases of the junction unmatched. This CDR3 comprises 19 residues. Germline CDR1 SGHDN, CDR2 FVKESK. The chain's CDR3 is CASSQEVTSGALAKNIQYF. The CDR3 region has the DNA TGTGCCAGCAGCCAAGAAGTGACTAGCGGGGCGCTAGCCAAAAACATTCAGTACTTC. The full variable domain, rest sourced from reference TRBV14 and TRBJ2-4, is EAGVTQFPSHSVIEKGQTVTLRCDPISGHDNLYWYRRVMGKEIKFLLHFVKESKQDESGMPNNRFLAERTGGTYSTLKVQPAELEDSGVYFCASSQEVTSGALAKNIQYFGAGTRLSVL.

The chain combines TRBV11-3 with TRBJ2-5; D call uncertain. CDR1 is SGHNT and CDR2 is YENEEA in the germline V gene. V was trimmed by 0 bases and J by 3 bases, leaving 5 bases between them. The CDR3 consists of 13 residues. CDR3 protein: CASSLDLEETQYF. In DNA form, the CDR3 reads TGTGCCAGCAGCTTAGACCTAGAAGAGACCCAGTACTTC.

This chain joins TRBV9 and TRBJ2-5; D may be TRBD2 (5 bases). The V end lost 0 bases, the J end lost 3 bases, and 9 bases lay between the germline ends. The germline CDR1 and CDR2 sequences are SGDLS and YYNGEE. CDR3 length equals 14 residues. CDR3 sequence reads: CASSVAPGKETQYF. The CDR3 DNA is TGTGCCAGCAGCGTAGCTCCGGGGAAAGAGACCCAGTACTTC.

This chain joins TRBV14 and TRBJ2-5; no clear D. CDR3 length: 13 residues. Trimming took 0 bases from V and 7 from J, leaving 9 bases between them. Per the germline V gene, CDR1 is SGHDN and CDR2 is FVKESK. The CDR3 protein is CASSQDISGTQYF. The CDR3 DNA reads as TGTGCCAGCAGCCAAGATATATCAGGGACCCAGTACTTC.

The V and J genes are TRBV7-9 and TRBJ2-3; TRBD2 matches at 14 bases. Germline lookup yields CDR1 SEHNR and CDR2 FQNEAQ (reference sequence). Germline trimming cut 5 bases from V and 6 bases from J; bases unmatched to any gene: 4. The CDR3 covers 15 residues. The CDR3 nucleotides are TGTGCCAGCAGCCCTTGGACTAGCGGGGGGGATACGCAGTATTTT. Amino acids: CASSPWTSGGDTQYF.

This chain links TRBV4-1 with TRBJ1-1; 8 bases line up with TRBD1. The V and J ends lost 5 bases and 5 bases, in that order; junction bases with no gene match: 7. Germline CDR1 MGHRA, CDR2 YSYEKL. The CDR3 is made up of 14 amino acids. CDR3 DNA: TGCGCCAGCAGCGAACAGGGGGGTAGGACTGAAGCTTTCTTT. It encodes CASSEQGGRTEAFF.

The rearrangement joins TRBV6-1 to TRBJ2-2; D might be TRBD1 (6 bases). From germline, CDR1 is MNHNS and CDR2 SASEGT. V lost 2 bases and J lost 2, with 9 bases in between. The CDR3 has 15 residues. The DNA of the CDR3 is TGTGCCAGCAGTGAATTCAGGGGAAACACCGGGGAGCTGTTTTTT. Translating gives CASSEFRGNTGELFF.

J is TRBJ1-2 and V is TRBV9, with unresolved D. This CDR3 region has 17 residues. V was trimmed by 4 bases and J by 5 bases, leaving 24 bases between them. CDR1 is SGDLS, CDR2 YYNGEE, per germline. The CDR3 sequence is CASSPFSVRGDFYGYTF. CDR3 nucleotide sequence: TGTGCCAGCAGCCCCTTTTCAGTCCGGGGAGACTTTTATGGCTACACCTTC. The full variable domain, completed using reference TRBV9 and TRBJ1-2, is DSGVTQTPKHLITATGQRVTLRCSPRSGDLSVYWYQQSLDQGLQFLIQYYNGEERAKGNILERFSAQQFPDLHSELNLSSLELGDSALYFCASSPFSVRGDFYGYTFGSGTRLTVV.

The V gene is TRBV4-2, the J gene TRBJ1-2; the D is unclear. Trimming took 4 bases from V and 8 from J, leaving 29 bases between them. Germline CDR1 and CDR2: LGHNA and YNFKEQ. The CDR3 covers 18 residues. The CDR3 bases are TGTGCCAGCAGCCCGACCCTTCTTCTCTCCGGGGATCTCGGGGGCTACACCTTC. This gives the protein CASSPTLLLSGDLGGYTF.

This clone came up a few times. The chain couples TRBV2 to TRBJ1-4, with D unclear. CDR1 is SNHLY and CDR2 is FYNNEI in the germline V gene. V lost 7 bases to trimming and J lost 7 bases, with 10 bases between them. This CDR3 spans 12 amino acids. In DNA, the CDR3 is TGTGCCAGCACCGGGGTTGGTGAAAAACTGTTTTTT. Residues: CASTGVGEKLFF. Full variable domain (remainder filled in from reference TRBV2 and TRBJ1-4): EPEVTQTPSHQVTQMGQEVILRCVPISNHLYFYWYRQILGQKVEFLVSFYNNEISEKSEIFDDQFSVERPDGSNFTLKIRSTKLEDSAMYFCASTGVGEKLFFGSGTQLSVL.

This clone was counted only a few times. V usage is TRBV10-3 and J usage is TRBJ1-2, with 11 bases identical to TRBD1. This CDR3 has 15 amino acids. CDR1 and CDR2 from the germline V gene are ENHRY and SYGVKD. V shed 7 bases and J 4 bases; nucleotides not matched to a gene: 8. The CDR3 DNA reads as TGTGCCATCACCGAGGGACAGGGGGTACCCTATGGCTACACCTTC. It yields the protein CAITEGQGVPYGYTF.